Listed here is a single T cell receptor (beta chain). The CDR3 covers 17 residues. The germline V gene encodes CDR1 KGHDR and CDR2 SFDVKD. V was pared by 9 bases and J by 3 bases, with 18 bases of the junction left unmatched. The source of the sample is a study of blood T cell repertoires in COVID-19. Original methodology: Estimation of nucleated cell counts was performed using reference gene primer amplification. Assay used: immunoSEQ multiplex PCR; TCRdb lists only in-frame clones, some missing. V, J and clone size are those of that table, while D and trimming were read from the DNA. Here the sample spans roughly 190,000 clones, more than 75% being singletons.

The TCR originated in a human donor in a cohort sampled during active COVID-19. The chain joins TRBV24-1 to TRBJ2-5; TRBD2 matches at 7 bases. Source material: peripheral blood. The CDR3 loop reads CATVTRGTGTTEETQYF. DNA for the CDR3: TGTGCCACCGTGACAAGGGGAACCGGGACTACTGAAGAGACCCAGTACTTC.